This TCR beta chain was sequenced during a study of shared clonotypes between healthy human individuals. Partitioning of CD4+ cells yielded a CD45RA+ naive subset and a CD45RA-negative memory subset. CDR3 size: 14 residues. The germline V gene encodes CDR1 LNHDA and CDR2 SQIVND (reference sequence). Trimming left V 7 bases short and J 0 bases short, with 9 bases between. Using 200 ng DNA, approximately 30,000 T cell genomes, the sorted-subset replicate PCRs were run. Clones were sequenced by immunoSEQ multiplex PCR, and TCRdb holds only the in-frame ones, with some missing. The table has about 2.4 million clones, roughly 93% seen once.

This clonotype was sampled from a young man in good health. Some clones in this sample may be carry-over from other donors' samples. The sample comprised naive CD4+ T cells from PBMCs. Indicated subset: CD45RA+ positively selected. The chain employs TRBV19 and TRBJ2-2; no firm D call. CDR3: CASTWVTNTGELFF. The DNA for the CDR3 is TGTGCCAGTACCTGGGTCACGAACACCGGGGAGCTGTTTTTT.